What follows is one TCR beta chain and its context. The CDR3 runs to 18 residues. The germline V gene encodes CDR1 LGHNA and CDR2 YSLEER. The sample comes from a study of monozygotic twins with inflammatory bowel disease. The RNA usage for each TCR library was 3500 ng of total RNA. TCRdb reprocessed the 5' RACE reads, with one entry per CDR3 protein and no DNA. The sample holds about 380,000 distinct CDR3 sequences. Sequencing was carried out using blood. The chain employs TRBV4-3 and TRBJ2-7; TCRdb lists TRBD2, though no DNA is available to test this call. This clonotype was sampled from a human donor with ulcerative colitis or Crohn's disease, or a healthy co-twin of an affected twin (not recorded which). This CDR3 is CASSQVLITSGVFYEQYF.